These 24 T cell receptor beta chains came from one sample sequenced in a study of blood T cell repertoires in COVID-19. The assay was immunoSEQ multiplex PCR, and TCRdb's table has in-frame clones only and misses some. Of approximately 100,000 clones listed, roughly four fifths are singletons. Sequencing used peripheral blood. The receptors originated from a man aged 55 to 70 with acute or convalescent COVID-19.

The genes are TRBV19 and TRBJ2-1; 9 nucleotides agree with TRBD2. Germline CDR1 and CDR2: LNHDA and SQIVND (reference sequence). The CDR3 runs 15 residues. V shed 8 bases, J shed 2 bases, and the junction held 7 bases outside the gene matches. The CDR3 nucleotides are TGTGCCAGTTCTACCGCGGGGGGGACCTACAATGAGCAGTTCTTC. Its protein product is CASSTAGGTYNEQFF.

The gene calls are TRBV27 and TRBJ2-7, with 7 bases lining up with TRBD1. The germline gives CDR1 MNHEY, CDR2 SMNVEV (reference sequence). The length of the CDR3 is 14 residues. V was clipped by 6 bases and J by 3 bases; unmatched bases: 8. The chain's CDR3 is CASSQHRDSYEQYF. The CDR3 DNA reads TGTGCCAGCAGCCAACACCGGGACAGCTACGAGCAGTACTTC.

This clone was observed a few times. This rearrangement joins TRBV27 to TRBJ2-5; TRBD1 matches at 10 bases. This CDR3 is 14 amino acids long. CDR1 and CDR2 from the germline V gene are MNHEY and SMNVEV (reference sequence). J gave up 4 bases and V 6 bases, and 5 bases lay outside the gene matches. This CDR3 is CASSRRTGGETQYF. The CDR3 nucleotides read TGTGCCAGCAGCCGACGGACAGGGGGAGAGACCCAGTACTTC.

The rearrangement joins TRBV5-4 to TRBJ2-7, with 13 bases aligning to TRBD2. The germline V gene has CDR1 SGHNT and CDR2 YYREEE (reference sequence). V lost 4 bases, J lost 2 bases, and 3 bases stayed unmatched. The CDR3 has 15 amino acids. CDR3 sequence (DNA): TGTGCCAGCAGCGAGGGACTAGCGGGGACCTACGAGCAGTACTTC. Its translation: CASSEGLAGTYEQYF. The full variable domain, its missing parts supplied by reference TRBV5-4 and TRBJ2-7, is ETGVTQSPTHLIKTRGQQVTLRCSSQSGHNTVSWYQQALGQGPQFIFQYYREEENGRGNFPPRFSGLQFPNYSSELNVNALELDDSALYLCASSEGLAGTYEQYFGPGTRLTVT.

The chain joins TRBV19 to TRBJ1-1; unclear D gene. CDR1 is LNHDA and CDR2 is SQIVND in the germline V gene (reference sequence). Between the trimmed V and J ends, which lost 9 bases and 2 bases, there was a span of 10 bases. The CDR3 covers 12 residues. The CDR3 is CARLGYNTEAFF. The CDR3 region has the DNA TGTGCCAGACTTGGTTATAACACTGAAGCTTTCTTT.

The chain uses TRBV5-1 and TRBJ1-2; TRBD1 aligns across 9 bases. J gave up 5 bases and V 3 bases, and 5 bases lay outside the gene matches. CDR3 length: 14 amino acids. Germline CDR1 reads SGHRS; CDR2 reads YFSETQ. CDR3 nucleotides: TGCGCCAGCAGCTCGGCGACAGGGGGGTATGGCTACACCTTC. It translates to CASSSATGGYGYTF.

The chain recombines TRBV5-6 with TRBJ2-7, with a weak D call TRBD2 (5 bases). Trimming took 3 bases from V and 3 from J, leaving 10 bases between them. Germline V CDR1 and CDR2: SGHDT, YYEEEE. This CDR3 region has 13 residues. The CDR3 DNA reads TGTGCCAGCAGCTCCATCGGGGTCTACGAGCAGTACTTC. This codes for CASSSIGVYEQYF. Drawing the rest from reference TRBV5-6 and TRBJ2-7, the complete variable domain is DAGVTQSPTHLIKTRGQQVTLRCSPKSGHDTVSWYQQALGQGPQFIFQYYEEEERQRGNFPDRFSGHQFPNYSSELNVNALLLGDSALYLCASSSIGVYEQYFGPGTRLTVT.

The chain joins TRBV13 to TRBJ2-7; a weak D match, TRBD1 (6 bases). Germline V gene lookup returns CDR1 PRHDT and CDR2 FYEKMQ (reference sequence). The CDR3 extends over 17 amino acids. V was clipped by 4 bases and J by 0 bases, with 19 bases between them. The CDR3 nucleotides read TGTGCCAGCAGCTCGTATACAGGGTCAAGTCACTCCTACGAGCAGTACTTC. It is translated as CASSSYTGSSHSYEQYF. Full variable domain (remainder filled in from reference TRBV13 and TRBJ2-7): AAGVIQSPRHLIKEKRETATLKCYPIPRHDTVYWYQQGPGQDPQFLISFYEKMQSDKGSIPDRFSAQQFSDYHSELNMSSLELGDSALYFCASSSYTGSSHSYEQYFGPGTRLTVT.

The J gene is TRBJ2-5, the V gene TRBV30; 7 bases are shared with TRBD1. CDR3 length: 15 amino acids. In germline, CDR1 is GTSNPN, CDR2 SVGIG (reference sequence). V was pared by 0 bases and J by 4 bases, with 8 bases of the junction left unmatched. The CDR3 nucleotides read TGTGCCTGGAGTGTCGGGCAGGGGGTAGGAGAGACCCAGTACTTC. This gives the protein CAWSVGQGVGETQYF.

The chain recombines TRBV18 with TRBJ2-3, with 9 bases lining up with TRBD1. Trimming cost V 4 bases and J 3 bases; bases outside gene matches: 5. The CDR3 length is 15 residues. Germline V gene sequence: CDR1 KGHSH, CDR2 LQKENI. CDR3 sequence (DNA): TGTGCCAGCTCACTACGACAGGGGGAGACAGATACGCAGTATTTT. Amino acid sequence: CASSLRQGETDTQYF.

The CDR3, as DNA: TGTGCCAGTAGTATTGGGAGGACTAATGAAAAACTGTTTTTT. It is translated as CASSIGRTNEKLFF. This chain connects TRBV19 to TRBJ1-4; no firm D call. V dropped 3 bases and J dropped 2 bases, with 7 bases sitting between them. This CDR3 is 14 amino acids long. Germline loops: CDR1 LNHDA, CDR2 SQIVND (reference sequence).

The gene calls are TRBV6-5 and TRBJ1-6; 7 nucleotides line up with TRBD1. The CDR3 sequence is 16 residues long. From germline, CDR1 is MNHEY and CDR2 SVGAGI. Losses at the gene ends were 0 bases for V and 7 bases for J; bases not matched to a gene: 6. The CDR3 spells CASSYSSPGQNSPLHF. CDR3 bases: TGTGCCAGCAGTTACTCATCCCCGGGACAGAATTCACCCCTCCACTTT.

This chain connects TRBV12-3 or TRBV12-4 to TRBJ2-2; no definite D call. V was shortened by 4 bases and J by 7 bases, with 4 bases between the two germline ends. The CDR3 is 11 residues long. The chain's CDR3 is CASSSIGELFF. CDR3 DNA: TGTGCCAGCAGTTCCATCGGGGAGCTGTTTTTT.

V usage is TRBV29-1 and J usage is TRBJ1-2, with a weak D call TRBD1 (6 bases). V lost 2 bases and J 7 bases, leaving 11 bases between the germline ends. The CDR3 runs 12 residues. Germline assignment: CDR1 SQVTM and CDR2 ANQGSEA. CDR3 bases: TGCAGCGTTGAAAAGGGGGTTGTTGGCTACACCTTC. It specifies CSVEKGVVGYTF. Filled out from reference TRBV29-1 and TRBJ1-2, the complete variable domain reads SAVISQKPSRDICQRGTSLTIQCQVDSQVTMMFWYRQQPGQSLTLIATANQGSEATYESGFVIDKFPISRPNLTFSTLTVSNMSPEDSSIYLCSVEKGVVGYTFGSGTRLTVV.

The chain uses TRBV10-2 and TRBJ1-2; D gene uncertain. Deletions cut 0 bases from V and 4 bases from J, with 6 bases between. Per the germline V gene, CDR1 is WSHSY and CDR2 is SAAADI. CDR3 length: 13 amino acids. The CDR3: CASSESSGYGYTF. DNA for the CDR3: TGCGCCAGCAGTGAGTCGAGCGGCTATGGCTACACCTTC.

This clone was recorded a few times. This rearrangement joins TRBV4-1 to TRBJ1-2; 9 bases line up with TRBD1. Germline CDR1 reads MGHRA; CDR2 reads YSYEKL. The CDR3 loop spans 13 amino acids. The V segment lost 4 bases and the J segment 6 bases; nucleotides outside the gene matches: 3. The chain's CDR3 is CASSLGQGDGYTF. CDR3 sequence (DNA): TGCGCCAGCAGCCTGGGACAGGGAGATGGCTACACCTTC.

The gene calls are TRBV2 and TRBJ1-6; D may be TRBD1 (5 bases). V was cut by 8 bases and J by 2 bases, with 7 bases left in between. CDR1 is SNHLY and CDR2 is FYNNEI in the germline V gene. The CDR3 sequence is 13 residues long. CDR3 DNA sequence: TGTGCCAGCCTGACAGCCTATAATTCACCCCTCCACTTT. Amino acid sequence: CASLTAYNSPLHF.

The chain uses TRBV5-4 and TRBJ2-7; D may be TRBD2 (5 bases). Germline V lookup: CDR1 SGHNT, CDR2 YYREEE (reference sequence). V gave up 5 bases and J gave up 0 bases, with 12 bases separating them. The CDR3 contains 14 residues. The CDR3 nucleotides are TGTGCCAGCAGTCCAGCGGTGAACTCCTACGAGCAGTACTTC. This encodes CASSPAVNSYEQYF.

The DNA for the CDR3 is TGCGCCAGCAGCCAAGACGCCAGGGCCAACACTGAAGCTTTCTTT. It codes for CASSQDARANTEAFF. The chain links TRBV4-3 to TRBJ1-1; TRBD1 is a possible D gene (5 bases). This CDR3 comprises 15 residues. The ends were cut back, 0 bases at V and 2 bases at J, with 10 bases in the middle. Germline CDR1 LGHNA, CDR2 YSLEER.

This chain links TRBV9 with TRBJ2-3; no reliable D call. Germline-derived CDR1 and CDR2 are SGDLS and YYNGEE. There are 13 residues in the CDR3. Deletions cut 2 bases from V and 0 bases from J, with 4 bases between. The CDR3 is CASSVPSTDTQYF. CDR3 bases: TGTGCCAGCAGCGTCCCTAGCACAGATACGCAGTATTTT.

The chain carries TRBV5-4 and TRBJ2-7, with 7 bases aligning to TRBD1. This CDR3 has 14 amino acids. Germline V gene sequence: CDR1 SGHNT, CDR2 YYREEE (reference sequence). V dropped 5 bases and J dropped 1; count of bases not matched to a gene: 6. Here the CDR3 reads CASSTPGQSYEQYF. DNA for the CDR3: TGTGCCAGCAGTACCCCGGGACAGTCCTACGAGCAGTACTTC.

The J gene is TRBJ2-6, the V gene TRBV30; tentative D call: TRBD1 (6 bases). CDR1 GTSNPN and CDR2 SVGIG come from the germline V gene (reference sequence). Trimming stripped 0 bases from V and 8 bases from J, with 8 bases between. This CDR3 has 13 residues. The CDR3, as DNA: TGTGCCTGGAGTGTAGGGGGAACCAACGTCCTGACTTTC. Its translation: CAWSVGGTNVLTF.

This chain uses TRBV30 with TRBJ1-5, with 7 bases fitting TRBD1. V shed 2 bases, J shed 1 base, and the junction held 8 bases outside the gene matches. Germline V CDR1 and CDR2: GTSNPN, SVGIG (reference sequence). This CDR3 comprises 16 residues. The CDR3 DNA reads TGTGCCTGGAGTCACACAGGGGTGACGAGCAATCAGCCCCAGCATTTT. It specifies CAWSHTGVTSNQPQHF.

The chain couples TRBV25-1 to TRBJ1-2; weak D call: TRBD1 (6 bases). Germline loops: CDR1 MGHDK, CDR2 SYGVNS. Trimming took off 7 bases at V and 3 bases at J, with 18 bases between the two ends. The CDR3 contains 15 residues. The CDR3 sequence: CASKGNTGFDYGYTF. The CDR3 nucleotides read TGTGCCAGCAAAGGGAATACAGGGTTCGACTATGGCTACACCTTC.